This TCR beta chain was recorded in a study of long-term antiretroviral therapy in people with HIV. Whole-study findings and limits: Although diversity increased after ART, it remained lower than in transplant donor controls.

The ends were cut back, 3 bases at V and 2 bases at J, with 8 bases in the middle. This CDR3 region has 13 residues. Germline values: CDR1 SGHDN, CDR2 FVKESK. At survey level, the immunoSEQ assay was run in its v3.0 version. The method was immunoSEQ multiplex PCR; TCRdb's version includes in-frame clones alone and lacks a portion of them. This sample carries about 25,000 clones, around 82% of them seen once, and the ten largest clones take roughly 5.5%. With regard to this clone: Its antigen is not known.

In the United States, treatment was given to all participants with HIV. The TCR comes from a man between 18 and 35 years old with HIV. This chain connects TRBV14 to TRBJ2-7; D not resolved. The specimen was unsorted PBMCs, collected 3 years after starting antiretroviral therapy. The CDR3 DNA reads as TGTGCCAGCAGCCACACAGCGCCCTACGAGCAGTACTTC. This encodes CASSHTAPYEQYF.